A selection of T cell receptor beta chains follows, all from one sample in a study of control samples from healthy donors and cancer patients. The repertoire was sequenced with immunoSEQ multiplex PCR; TCRdb's copy has only in-frame clones and lacks some. The sample contains some 95,000 clones, about 91% of which appear only once. Source material: blood. Receptors originate from a man younger than 45 in good health. Each CDR3 is given with its conserved first and last residue. The D gene is left open where the match is weak. Only some rows state a clone size, as once, few, many or a class for expanded clones.

V gene	CDR3 length	clone size	D gene	J gene	CDR3 protein	CDR3 DNA
TRBV18	16	NA	NA	TRBJ2-6	CASSPQSGSGANVLTF	TGTGCCAGCTCACCACAGTCCGGGTCTGGGGCCAACGTCCTGACTTTC
TRBV5-6	13	NA	NA	TRBJ2-1	CASSLGPNNEQFF	TGTGCCAGCAGCTTGGGACCAAACAATGAGCAGTTCTTC
TRBV19	14	NA	TRBD2	TRBJ2-7	CASSIVSGPYEQYF	TGTGCCAGTAGTATAGTTAGCGGGCCCTACGAGCAGTACTTC
TRBV28	15	NA	NA	TRBJ2-7	CASSLQSDHSGEQYF	TGTGCCAGCAGTCTCCAATCTGACCACTCGGGCGAGCAGTACTTC
TRBV28	14	few	NA	TRBJ2-7	CASSSTGLSYEQYF	TGTGCCAGCAGTTCGACGGGACTCAGCTACGAGCAGTACTTC
TRBV4-2	12	NA	NA	TRBJ1-2	CASSQGNYGYTF	TGTGCCAGCAGCCAAGGAAACTATGGCTACACCTTC
TRBV13	12	NA	NA	TRBJ2-1	CASSKRGHEQFF	TGTGCCAGCAGCAAGAGGGGACATGAGCAGTTCTTC
TRBV30	15	NA	TRBD1	TRBJ1-4	CAWSDPDRGFEKLFF	TGTGCCTGGAGTGACCCGGACAGGGGGTTCGAAAAACTGTTTTTT
TRBV15	15	few	TRBD1	TRBJ1-1	CATSNPGGPNTEAFF	TGTGCCACCAGCAACCCAGGGGGTCCGAACACTGAAGCTTTCTTT
TRBV13	21	NA	TRBD2	TRBJ2-1	CASSLGNPQGPFSGRGTVQFF	TGTGCCAGCAGCTTAGGTAATCCCCAGGGGCCCTTTAGCGGGAGAGGAACCGTGCAGTTCTTC
TRBV28	13	few	NA	TRBJ1-2	CASLSHGDYGYTF	TGTGCCAGCTTGTCGCACGGTGACTATGGCTACACCTTC
TRBV6-1	18	NA	TRBD2	TRBJ2-1	CASSEAWGTSGSYNEQFF	TGTGCCAGCAGTGAAGCTTGGGGGACTAGCGGCTCCTACAATGAGCAGTTCTTC
TRBV29-1	13	NA	TRBD1	TRBJ1-3	CSVVDRGRNTIYF	TGCAGCGTAGTGGACAGGGGGCGAAACACCATATATTTT
TRBV5-4	13	NA	NA	TRBJ2-7	CASSLGISSGQYF	TGTGCCAGCAGCTTGGGGATCTCGTCAGGGCAGTACTTC
TRBV5-4	16	NA	NA	TRBJ2-5	CASSHTGRGTPETQYF	TGTGCCAGCAGCCATACTGGGCGGGGAACCCCCGAGACCCAGTACTTC
TRBV5-1	14	NA	TRBD1	TRBJ2-2	CASSSSGGTGELFF	TGCGCCAGCAGCTCCTCAGGGGGCACCGGGGAGCTGTTTTTT
TRBV9	14	NA	NA	TRBJ2-5	CASSVVGGQETQYF	TGTGCCAGCAGCGTAGTGGGCGGTCAAGAGACCCAGTACTTC
TRBV9	15	NA	NA	TRBJ2-5	CASSVASPPSETQYF	TGTGCCAGCAGCGTAGCTTCGCCTCCGTCGGAGACCCAGTACTTC
TRBV3-1/TRBV3-2	14	NA	TRBD1	TRBJ1-1	CASSRQGAYTEAFF	TGTGCCAGCAGCCGACAGGGGGCCTACACTGAAGCTTTCTTT
TRBV19	15	NA	TRBD1	TRBJ2-2	CASKGPTGITGELFF	TGTGCCAGTAAGGGACCGACAGGGATCACCGGGGAGCTGTTTTTT
TRBV6-2/TRBV6-3	13	NA	NA	TRBJ1-6	CASSYTGNSPLHF	TGTGCCAGCAGTTACACAGGGAATTCACCCCTCCACTTT
TRBV7-3	15	NA	TRBD2	TRBJ2-1	CASSLLGTPGGEQFF	TGTGCCAGCAGCTTACTGGGGACGCCGGGGGGTGAGCAGTTCTTC
TRBV6-5	12	NA	NA	TRBJ2-5	CASSFVQETQYF	TGTGCCAGCAGTTTCGTACAAGAGACCCAGTACTTC
TRBV13	18	once	TRBD1	TRBJ2-1	CASSLRSGPTGGHNEQFF	TGTGCCAGCAGCTTGAGGTCTGGGCCGACAGGGGGGCACAATGAGCAGTTCTTC
TRBV28	14	NA	NA	TRBJ1-5	CASSSTGNLKPQHF	TGTGCCAGCAGTAGCACAGGGAACCTGAAGCCCCAGCATTTT
TRBV28	11	NA	NA	TRBJ2-2	CASSLYGELFF	TGTGCCAGCAGTTTATACGGGGAGCTGTTTTTT
TRBV14	15	NA	TRBD2	TRBJ2-7	CASSPLAGGPNEQYF	TGTGCCAGCAGTCCGCTAGCGGGAGGGCCTAACGAGCAGTACTTC
TRBV10-3	13	NA	NA	TRBJ1-5	CAISDISNQPQHF	TGTGCCATCAGTGATATTAGCAATCAGCCCCAGCATTTT
TRBV6-6	14	once	NA	TRBJ1-1	CASKVGTLSTEAFF	TGTGCCAGCAAGGTCGGTACTCTTAGCACTGAAGCTTTCTTT
TRBV24-1	14	NA	NA	TRBJ2-2	CATRNRVNSGELFF	TGTGCCACCAGGAACAGGGTTAATTCCGGGGAGCTGTTTTTT
TRBV6-5	15	NA	TRBD1	TRBJ2-2	CASSRTGPNTGELFF	TGTGCCAGCAGTCGGACAGGCCCAAACACCGGGGAGCTGTTTTTT
TRBV5-5	15	NA	NA	TRBJ2-5	CASSLKGYSRETQYF	TGTGCCAGCAGCTTGAAGGGCTACTCAAGAGAGACCCAGTACTTC
TRBV5-6	11	NA	NA	TRBJ2-7	CASSFSREQYF	TGTGCCAGCAGCTTCTCTCGCGAGCAGTACTTC
TRBV27	14	NA	TRBD1	TRBJ2-7	CARSKYTGGHEQYF	TGTGCCAGATCGAAATATACAGGGGGCCACGAGCAGTACTTC
TRBV6-5	16	NA	TRBD1	TRBJ1-2	CASSYDGQGGTYGYTF	TGTGCCAGCAGTTACGATGGACAGGGGGGGACCTATGGCTACACCTTC
TRBV4-1	15	NA	TRBD2	TRBJ2-7	CASSHTSGSAYEQYF	TGCGCCAGCAGCCACACTAGCGGGAGCGCCTACGAGCAGTACTTC
TRBV7-9	14	NA	TRBD2	TRBJ2-5	CASSLYTSGETQYF	TGTGCCAGCAGCTTATATACTAGCGGAGAGACCCAGTACTTC
TRBV5-5	16	NA	NA	TRBJ1-2	CASSLGGQIITYGYTF	TGTGCCAGCAGCTTGGGGGGACAAATAATTACTTATGGCTACACCTTC
TRBV6-5	15	NA	TRBD2	TRBJ2-1	CASRNVLAGYNEQFF	TGTGCCAGCAGAAATGTCCTAGCGGGGTACAATGAGCAGTTCTTC
TRBV4-3	16	NA	TRBD2	TRBJ2-1	CASSQQLASSYNEQFF	TGCGCCAGCAGCCAACAACTAGCGAGCTCCTACAATGAGCAGTTCTTC
TRBV11-1	16	once	TRBD2	TRBJ2-7	CASSLGTSGLFYEQYF	TGTGCCAGCAGCTTAGGGACTAGCGGTTTATTCTACGAGCAGTACTTC